A selection of T cell receptor beta chains follows, all from one sample in a study of T cells after posttransplantation cyclophosphamide. Profiling relied on immunoSEQ multiplex PCR, and the TCRdb table lists in-frame clones only, not all of them. The sample contains tens of thousands of clones, none occurring once; about 2% lies in the top ten. Specimen: PBMCs. The receptors were gathered from a man aged 35-49 years in good health, CMV-negative, and a related stem cell transplant donor. The CDR3 runs from the conserved cysteine through the conserved F or W. Fields, in order: clone size, V gene, D gene, J gene, CDR3 DNA, CDR3 protein. D genes are given only for firm matches. Clone sizes are given selectively: once, few, many, or a class where the clone is expanded.

clone_size: .
v_call: TRBV25-1
d_call: .
j_call: TRBJ1-5
cdr3_nt: TGTGCCAGCAGAAGACACCGCAATCAGCCCCAGCATTTT
cdr3_aa: CASRRHRNQPQHF

clone_size: many
v_call: TRBV15
d_call: .
j_call: TRBJ1-2
cdr3_nt: TGTGCCACCAGCAGAGTTCAGGCTCCGTATGGCTACACCTTC
cdr3_aa: CATSRVQAPYGYTF

clone_size: few
v_call: TRBV18
d_call: .
j_call: TRBJ2-1
cdr3_nt: TGTGCCAGCTCACCCCGACAGGACTACAATGAGCAGTTCTTC
cdr3_aa: CASSPRQDYNEQFF

clone_size: many
v_call: TRBV7-2
d_call: .
j_call: TRBJ1-5
cdr3_nt: TGTGCCAGCAGCATCCAAGACACCTATCAGCCCCAGCATTTT
cdr3_aa: CASSIQDTYQPQHF

clone_size: many
v_call: TRBV15
d_call: TRBD1
j_call: TRBJ1-1
cdr3_nt: TGTGCCACCAGCAGAGGGTGGGACAGGGAGTCCATGCGCTTCTTT
cdr3_aa: CATSRGWDRESMRFF

clone_size: .
v_call: TRBV2
d_call: TRBD2
j_call: TRBJ2-7
cdr3_nt: TGTGCCAGCAGAGCTATAGCGGGGGGGCCGTCCGAGCAGTACTTC
cdr3_aa: CASRAIAGGPSEQYF

clone_size: few
v_call: TRBV11-2
d_call: TRBD1
j_call: TRBJ1-5
cdr3_nt: TGTGCCAGCAGCTTGGGGAGACAGGGACATCAGCCCCAGCATTTT
cdr3_aa: CASSLGRQGHQPQHF

clone_size: few
v_call: TRBV7-9
d_call: TRBD1
j_call: TRBJ2-7
cdr3_nt: TGTGCCAGCGCCGTTGGGACAGGCTCCGAGCAGTACTTC
cdr3_aa: CASAVGTGSEQYF

clone_size: many
v_call: TRBV11-3
d_call: .
j_call: TRBJ2-3
cdr3_nt: TGTGCCAGCAGCTTATCCAGGGGTGTAGCAGATACGCAGTATTTT
cdr3_aa: CASSLSRGVADTQYF

clone_size: many
v_call: TRBV5-6
d_call: TRBD2
j_call: TRBJ2-5
cdr3_nt: TGTGCCAGCAGCCAGACTAGCGGGGGACAAGAGACCCAGTACTTC
cdr3_aa: CASSQTSGGQETQYF

clone_size: .
v_call: TRBV10-3
d_call: .
j_call: TRBJ2-2
cdr3_nt: TGTGCCATCACTGGGGGGAAAACGAACACCGGGGAGCTGTTTTTT
cdr3_aa: CAITGGKTNTGELFF

clone_size: many
v_call: TRBV6-1
d_call: .
j_call: TRBJ2-3
cdr3_nt: TGTGCCAGCAGAGGGAGAGTTTCTAGCACAGATACGCAGTATTTT
cdr3_aa: CASRGRVSSTDTQYF

clone_size: many
v_call: TRBV6-1
d_call: .
j_call: TRBJ1-2
cdr3_nt: TGTGCCAGCACAGGGATGGCTAACTATGGCTACACCTTC
cdr3_aa: CASTGMANYGYTF